These 10 T cell receptor beta chains were all obtained from the same sample, sequenced in a study of read filtering for tumor transcriptome and immune sequencing. Molecular barcoded adaptors covering alpha/delta and beta/gamma chains were used on approximately 400 ng RNA. TCRdb processed the reads anew with MiXCR; each CDR3 protein has one entry. The profile shows about 58,000 distinct CDR3 sequences, 9% to 15% of them singletons. The sequenced sample was a population of CD138-negative cells sorted from bone marrow. The receptor set was obtained from a donor aged 40 or older with multiple myeloma.

This clonotype appeared a few times. With a much larger clone just one base away, this may be a read error. The rearrangement uses TRBV6-5 and TRBJ2-7, with a weak D call TRBD2 (5 bases). The CDR3 is 13 amino acids. Germline CDR1 reads MNHEY; CDR2 reads SVGAGI. This CDR3 reads CASSYSTGYEQSF. The DNA for the CDR3 is TGTGCCAGCAGTTACTCTACGGGATACGAGCAGTCCTTC.

This clonotype has a handful of counts. V gene TRBV2 combines with J gene TRBJ2-6; D is unclear. The V gene's germline CDR1 is SNHLY and CDR2 FYNNEI. V was pared by 9 bases and J by 0 bases, with 12 bases between. This CDR3 comprises 15 residues. As DNA, the CDR3 is TGTGCCAGTAAATCACGAGGCTCTGGGGCCAACGTCCTGACTTTC. Protein sequence: CASKSRGSGANVLTF.

This clonotype was seen repeatedly, ten times or more. The V and J genes are TRBV20-1 and TRBJ1-1, with D possibly TRBD1 on 5 matching bases. The CDR3 is made up of 12 amino acids. Germline V lookup: CDR1 DFQATT, CDR2 SNEGSKA (reference sequence). Trimming removed 6 bases at V and 9 bases at J, with 17 bases between. The chain's CDR3 is CSANDGQSQAFF. The CDR3 nucleotides read TGCAGTGCCAATGATGGACAATCCCAAGCTTTCTTT.

In this sample, this clonotype turned up many times. The J gene is TRBJ2-7, the V gene TRBV18; D might be TRBD2 (7 bases). The V gene lost 0 bases and the J gene lost 3 bases, with 21 bases spanning the gap. Germline V gives CDR1 KGHSH, CDR2 LQKENI. This CDR3 region has 18 residues. CDR3 in amino acids: CASSPPTQWGGALYEQYF. The CDR3 region has the DNA TGTGCCAGCTCACCACCGACCCAATGGGGGGGGGCCCTCTACGAGCAGTACTTC.

The table lists this clonotype with many counts. This chain connects TRBV7-9 to TRBJ1-1; D not certain. The CDR3 is made up of 12 amino acids. Trimming took 2 bases from V and 10 from J, leaving 11 bases between them. Germline V gene sequence: CDR1 SEHNR, CDR2 FQNEAQ (reference sequence). CDR3: CASSLNGVGAFF. The CDR3 DNA sequence: TGTGCCAGCAGCTTAAACGGGGTGGGAGCTTTCTTT.

In the case of this clonotype: This probably arose from a read error, given a far larger clone one base away. A read error is likely, as this CDR3 ends without the conserved phenylalanine or tryptophan. The V and J genes are TRBV11-2 and TRBJ2-7, with D possibly called TRBD1 or TRBD2 (5 bases each). Deletions cut 5 bases from V and 2 bases from J, with 16 bases between. The V gene's germline CDR1 is SGHAT and CDR2 FQNNGV. The CDR3 has 15 amino acids. The CDR3 reads CASSLARQGPYEQYL. In nucleotides, the CDR3 is TGTGCCAGCAGCCTCGCCCGGCAGGGACCCTACGAGCAGTACCTC.

The chain recombines TRBV24-1 with TRBJ2-3; 11 bases map to TRBD2. The V segment lost 3 bases and the J segment 6 bases; nucleotides outside the gene matches: 10. The CDR3 has 17 residues. CDR1 KGHDR and CDR2 SFDVKD come from the germline V gene. The DNA of the CDR3 is TGTGCCACCAGTGATCGGGGACTAGCGGAGGGGACGGATACGCAGTATTTT. Its protein product is CATSDRGLAEGTDTQYF.

This clonotype was found many times. The chain joins TRBV6-5 to TRBJ2-1, with unresolved D. Trimming left V 6 bases short and J 4 bases short, with 10 bases between. This CDR3 has 13 residues. CDR1 and CDR2 (germline): MNHEY, SVGAGI. This CDR3 is CASRWSPYNEQFF. The CDR3 region has the DNA TGTGCCAGCAGGTGGAGCCCTTACAATGAGCAGTTCTTC.

This clonotype was seen a single time. The junction and the germline gene differ at one end; a read error may be behind it. The chain uses TRBV30 and TRBJ1-2, with TRBD1 as a possible D gene (6 bases). Germline assignment: CDR1 GTSNPN and CDR2 SVGIG (reference sequence). The CDR3 runs to 14 residues. This CDR3 is CALSLGADWYGYTF. As DNA, the CDR3 is TGTGCCTTGAGTTTGGGGGCAGATTGGTATGGCTACACTTTC.

This clonotype was seen ten or more times. The chain combines TRBV20-1 with TRBJ2-7; 12 nucleotides match TRBD2. V was pared by 2 bases and J by 4 bases, with 3 bases of the junction left unmatched. The CDR3 has 14 residues. CDR1 and CDR2 (germline): DFQATT, SNEGSKA (reference sequence). Here the CDR3 reads CSARRTSGVYEQYF. In DNA, the CDR3 is TGCAGTGCTAGACGGACTAGCGGGGTTTACGAGCAGTACTTC.